This is a list of T cell receptor beta chains from one sample in a study of OX40 agonist ivuxolimab in advanced cancers. Repertoires were generated with immunoSEQ multiplex PCR, while TCRdb's copy carries only in-frame clones and drops some. The sample carries about 80,000 clones, 94% recorded once. Sample: CD4+ or CD8+ T cells sorted from blood, taken in a trial of the OX40 agonist ivuxolimab. These receptors were taken from an adult with an advanced solid tumor such as melanoma, head and neck, liver or kidney cancer. Each CDR3 is given with its conserved first and last residue. Fields, in order: clone size, J gene, D gene, V gene, CDR3 DNA, CDR3 protein. A D gene is named only where the DNA matches it firmly. Rows give clone size only sometimes, using once, few, many, or a class for an expanded clone.

many TRBJ2-1 - TRBV9 TGTGCCAGCAGCGTGGACAGATACAATGAGCAGTTCTTC CASSVDRYNEQFF
- TRBJ2-6 TRBD2 TRBV4-1 TGCGCCAGCAGCCGGGACGGACTAGCGGGAGGGGACTCTGGGGCCAACGTCCTGACTTTC CASSRDGLAGGDSGANVLTF
- TRBJ2-3 - TRBV4-2 TGTGCCAGCAGCCAAGATCTTAGCGTGGCGGCAGATACGCAGTATTTT CASSQDLSVAADTQYF
- TRBJ2-1 - TRBV1 TGCACCAGCAGCCAAGTGATAGGATACAATGAGCAGTTCTTC CTSSQVIGYNEQFF
- TRBJ2-5 - TRBV23-1 TGCGCCAGCAGTCAATTTTGTCGTGTATCAATCGAACTCCAAGAGACCCAGTACTTC CASSQFCRVSIELQETQYF
- TRBJ2-7 TRBD2 TRBV13 TGTGCCAGCAGCTTCGGGACTAGCGGGATTCGGGAGCAGTACTTC CASSFGTSGIREQYF
- TRBJ2-1 - TRBV7-6 TGTGCCAGCAGCCCCTGGGGGGATCCCGGCATTGAGCAGTTCTTC CASSPWGDPGIEQFF
- TRBJ2-1 TRBD2 TRBV7-2 TGTGCCAGCAGCTTAGGGACTAGCGGGAGCTATGAGCAGTTCTTC CASSLGTSGSYEQFF
- TRBJ2-7 - TRBV11-2 TGTGCCAGCAGCTTCCGACGGACCGTCTACGAGCAGTACTTC CASSFRRTVYEQYF
- TRBJ2-5 - TRBV2 TGTGCCAGCAGTGATTCGAGCGGGTTAGAGACCCAGTACTTC CASSDSSGLETQYF
- TRBJ1-1 TRBD1 TRBV5-1 TGCGCCAGCAGCTTGAGGGACAGAGAAGCTTTCTTT CASSLRDREAFF
- TRBJ2-2 - TRBV11-2 TGTGCCAGCAGCTTAATCGGGGAGCTGTTTTTT CASSLIGELFF
- TRBJ2-7 TRBD1 TRBV28 TGTGCCAGCAGTCTCCAGGGCGGGACAGGTCCAGGAGGACCCTACGAGCAGTACTTC CASSLQGGTGPGGPYEQYF
- TRBJ1-2 TRBD1 TRBV27 TGTGCCAGCTGGACAGGGGGCTATGGCTACACCTTC CASWTGGYGYTF
- TRBJ1-5 TRBD1 TRBV6-5 TGTGCCAGCAGTTACTCGAGGGCAGGGGGTCAGCCCCAGCATTTT CASSYSRAGGQPQHF
once TRBJ2-2 - TRBV9 TGTGCCAGCAGCGTCGGAGGGAGTAACACCGGGGAGCTGTTTTTT CASSVGGSNTGELFF
- TRBJ2-7 - TRBV6-5 TGTGCCAGCATAACCGAGGACTTATTAACCTACGAGCAGTACTTC CASITEDLLTYEQYF
- TRBJ2-2 - TRBV27 TGTGCCAGCAGTTTATGGTCATCCAACACCGGGGAGCTGTTTTTT CASSLWSSNTGELFF
- TRBJ2-7 - TRBV11-2 TGTGCCAGCAGCTTAGGGGGATCCGAGCAGTACTTC CASSLGGSEQYF
once TRBJ1-2 - TRBV19 TGTGCCAGTAGCCAGGACTTTTATGGCTACACCTTC CASSQDFYGYTF
- TRBJ2-2 - TRBV9 TGTGCCAGCAGCGTAGTGTCCGGGGAGCTGTTTTTT CASSVVSGELFF
- TRBJ2-5 TRBD2 TRBV18 TGTGCCAGCTCACCACCCCTAGCGGGAAACGAGACCCAGTACTTC CASSPPLAGNETQYF
- TRBJ1-1 - TRBV28 TGTGCCAGCAGTTTATCTGGGGCGAGTCCTGAAGCTTTCTTT CASSLSGASPEAFF
- TRBJ1-5 - TRBV21-1 TGTGCCAGCAGCAGGGGACAGGCCAACAATCAGCCCCAGCATTTT CASSRGQANNQPQHF
- TRBJ2-1 TRBD2 TRBV6-6 TGTGCCAGCAGTTACTTTTCCGCGGCGGGAGTGAAGTTCTTC CASSYFSAAGVKFF
- TRBJ2-3 TRBD2 TRBV2 TGTGCCAGCAGACTGACTAGCGGATACACAGATACGCAGTATTTT CASRLTSGYTDTQYF
- TRBJ2-5 - TRBV7-8 TGTGCCAGCAGCTCAGGGATGGGACGGCAAGAGACCCAGTACTTC CASSSGMGRQETQYF
- TRBJ2-7 - TRBV2 TGTGCCAGCAGGGCGGCGGCAGCTTTCTACGAGCAGTACTTC CASRAAAAFYEQYF
- TRBJ1-5 - TRBV5-1 TGCGCCAGCAGATACTATCAGCCCCAGCATTTT CASRYYQPQHF
- TRBJ2-7 - TRBV7-2 TGTGCCAGCAGCCCGCGGGGCTCCTCCTACGAGCAGTACTTC CASSPRGSSYEQYF
- TRBJ1-5 TRBD1 TRBV4-3 TGCGCCAGCAGCCAAGATTACAGGGGAGGTCAGCCCCAGCATTTT CASSQDYRGGQPQHF
- TRBJ2-2 TRBD2 TRBV27 TGTGCCAGCAGTAGCGGGAGTGTCGGGGAGCTGTTTTTT CASSSGSVGELFF